The next 8 T cell receptor beta chains were all read from a single sample in a study of beta chain features in type 1 diabetes. Overall study results and limits: Patients with Type 1 diabetes showed moderately but significantly shorter TCRB CDR3s in all four CD4+ subsets.

The antigens of these receptors remain unknown. Expressed TCRB transcripts were sequenced because the entire RNA isolate underwent reverse transcription. Libraries were prepared by immunoSEQ multiplex PCR; TCRdb keeps only in-frame clonotypes and omits some of them. The table has about 150,000 clones, around 9.7% seen once. Sequencing input: central memory CD4+ T cells from blood. These receptor sequences come from a woman aged 25-40 years with type 1 diabetes.

This clone turned up a few times. The chain uses TRBV25-1 and TRBJ2-2; D is perhaps TRBD1 (6 bases). Looked up from germline, CDR1 is MGHDK and CDR2 is SYGVNS. Trimming pared 5 bases from V and 4 bases from J, leaving 23 bases between. This CDR3 is 18 amino acids long. CDR3 sequence reads: CASSHLGTTQGSTGELFF. CDR3 nucleotides: TGTGCCAGCAGTCATCTGGGGACAACCCAGGGGAGCACCGGGGAGCTGTTTTTT.

This clone was seen a few times. This chain connects TRBV27 to TRBJ1-5, with a possible D match to TRBD1 (6 bases). This CDR3 region has 14 residues. Trimming removed 4 bases at V and 0 bases at J, with 7 bases between. Germline V lookup: CDR1 MNHEY, CDR2 SMNVEV (reference sequence). The DNA of the CDR3 is TGTGCCAGCAGTTACAGGGCTAGCAATCAGCCCCAGCATTTT. This gives the protein CASSYRASNQPQHF.

This sequence joins TRBV10-3 and TRBJ2-7; 9 nucleotides line up with TRBD1. This CDR3 region has 14 residues. CDR1 ENHRY and CDR2 SYGVKD come from the germline V gene. With V trimmed by 5 bases and J by 5 bases, 7 bases remained unmatched. CDR3 nucleotide sequence: TGTGCCATCAGTCCCGGGACAGGGACGAACGAGCAGTACTTC. The encoded protein is CAISPGTGTNEQYF.

The gene calls are TRBV29-1 and TRBJ2-7, with TRBD2 as a possible D gene (6 bases). Germline-derived CDR1 and CDR2 are SQVTM and ANQGSEA. The CDR3 is 14 residues long. The ends were cut back, 3 bases at V and 3 bases at J, with 15 bases in the middle. The DNA of the CDR3 is TGCAGCGTTGAGCCTGACGACGGGGGCTACGAGCAGTACTTC. It encodes CSVEPDDGGYEQYF.

The chain links TRBV29-1 to TRBJ2-1, with D possibly TRBD2 on 6 matching bases. Germline V gene data show CDR1 as SQVTM and CDR2 as ANQGSEA. The CDR3 contains 11 residues. Trimming took 7 bases from V and 8 from J, leaving 12 bases between them. CDR3 coding DNA: TGCAGCGGACGTACTAGCTATGAGCAGTTCTTC. Protein: CSGRTSYEQFF.

This clone was seen repeatedly, ten times or more. The chain carries TRBV7-8 and TRBJ2-4; D is uncertain. Deletions cut 5 bases from V and 14 bases from J, with 4 bases between. Germline lookup yields CDR1 SGHVS and CDR2 FQNEAQ. The CDR3 totals 8 residues. The DNA for the CDR3 is TGTGCCAGCAGCAGAGAGTACTTC. Translated: CASSREYF.

This clone was counted only a few times. This sequence joins TRBV29-1 and TRBJ1-2; tentative D call: TRBD1 (6 bases). Trimming took 8 bases from V and 1 from J, leaving 14 bases between them. The length of the CDR3 is 13 residues. CDR1 and CDR2 (germline): SQVTM, ANQGSEA. CDR3: CSISRDNNYGYTF. CDR3 bases: TGCAGCATAAGCCGGGACAATAACTATGGCTACACCTTC. Looking up the rest from reference TRBV29-1 and TRBJ1-2 gives the full variable domain: SAVISQKPSRDICQRGTSLTIQCQVDSQVTMMFWYRQQPGQSLTLIATANQGSEATYESGFVIDKFPISRPNLTFSTLTVSNMSPEDSSIYLCSISRDNNYGYTFGSGTRLTVV.

This rearrangement joins TRBV19 to TRBJ1-5; no clear D. Germline assignment: CDR1 LNHDA and CDR2 SQIVND (reference sequence). There are 15 residues in the CDR3. The V end was cut by 3 bases, the J end by 0 bases, with 9 bases between. CDR3 bases: TGTGCCAGTAGTATTCTGGCAGATAGCAATCAGCCCCAGCATTTT. Protein: CASSILADSNQPQHF. Full variable domain (remainder filled in from reference TRBV19 and TRBJ1-5): DGGITQSPKYLFRKEGQNVTLSCEQNLNHDAMYWYRQDPGQGLRLIYYSQIVNDFQKGDIAEGYSVSREKKESFPLTVTSAQKNPTAFYLCASSILADSNQPQHFGDGTRLSIL.